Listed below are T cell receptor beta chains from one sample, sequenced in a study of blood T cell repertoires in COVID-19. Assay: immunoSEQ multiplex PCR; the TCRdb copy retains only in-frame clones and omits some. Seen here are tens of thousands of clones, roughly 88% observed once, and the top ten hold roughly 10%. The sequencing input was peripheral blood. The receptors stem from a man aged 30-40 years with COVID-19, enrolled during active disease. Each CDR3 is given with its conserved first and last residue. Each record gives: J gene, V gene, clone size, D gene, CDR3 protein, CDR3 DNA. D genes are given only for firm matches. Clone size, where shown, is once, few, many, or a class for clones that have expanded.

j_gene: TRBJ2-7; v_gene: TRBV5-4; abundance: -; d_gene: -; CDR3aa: CASAVAPGVGNEQYF; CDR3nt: TGTGCCAGCGCCGTAGCGCCCGGCGTAGGAAACGAGCAGTACTTC
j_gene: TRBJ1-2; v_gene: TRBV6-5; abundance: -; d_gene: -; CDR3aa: CASSLNPRVDYGYTF; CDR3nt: TGTGCCAGCAGCCTGAACCCCAGGGTGGACTATGGCTACACCTTC
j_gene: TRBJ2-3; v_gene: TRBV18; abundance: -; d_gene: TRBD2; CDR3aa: CASSRKIGTSGRSDTQYF; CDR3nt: TGTGCCAGCTCACGGAAGATAGGGACTAGCGGGAGGTCAGATACGCAGTATTTT
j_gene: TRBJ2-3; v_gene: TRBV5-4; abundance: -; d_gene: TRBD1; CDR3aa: CASSLARTGVTDTQYF; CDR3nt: TGTGCCAGCAGCTTGGCCCGGACAGGTGTGACAGATACGCAGTATTTT
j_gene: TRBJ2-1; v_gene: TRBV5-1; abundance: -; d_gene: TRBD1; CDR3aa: CASSLPTGVPNNEQFF; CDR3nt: TGCGCCAGCAGCTTGCCGACAGGGGTCCCCAACAATGAGCAGTTCTTC
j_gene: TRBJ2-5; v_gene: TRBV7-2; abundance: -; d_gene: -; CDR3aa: CASSLSRPAGTQYF; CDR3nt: TGTGCCAGCAGCTTGAGCCGGCCAGCGGGGACCCAGTACTTC
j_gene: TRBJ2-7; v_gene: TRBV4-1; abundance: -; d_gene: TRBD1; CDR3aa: CASSQGRGSYEQYF; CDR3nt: TGCGCCAGCAGCCAAGGCAGGGGGTCCTACGAGCAGTACTTC
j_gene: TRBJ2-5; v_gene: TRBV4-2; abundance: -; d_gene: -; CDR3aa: CASSQKRQQETQYF; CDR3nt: TGTGCCAGCAGCCAAAAGCGACAGCAAGAGACCCAGTACTTC
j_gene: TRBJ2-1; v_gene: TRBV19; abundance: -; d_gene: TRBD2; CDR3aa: CASSSLAGQYEQFF; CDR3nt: TGTGCCAGTAGTTCACTAGCGGGACAATATGAGCAGTTCTTC
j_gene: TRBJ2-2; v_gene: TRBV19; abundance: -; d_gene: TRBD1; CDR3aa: CARPPQAGQATGELFF; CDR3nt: TGTGCCAGACCCCCCCAGGCCGGACAGGCCACCGGGGAGCTGTTTTTT
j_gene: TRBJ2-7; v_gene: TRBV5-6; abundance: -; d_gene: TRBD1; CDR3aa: CASSLGRGPYEQYF; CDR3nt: TGTGCCAGCAGCTTGGGAAGGGGGCCCTACGAGCAGTACTTC
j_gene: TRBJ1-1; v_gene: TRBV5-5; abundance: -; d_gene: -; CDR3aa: CASSHFDSLNTEAFF; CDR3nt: TGTGCCAGCAGCCACTTCGACAGCTTGAACACTGAAGCTTTCTTT
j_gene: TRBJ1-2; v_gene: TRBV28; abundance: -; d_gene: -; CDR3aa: CASSVQGSNYGYTF; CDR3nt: TGTGCCAGCAGCGTACAGGGATCTAACTATGGCTACACCTTC
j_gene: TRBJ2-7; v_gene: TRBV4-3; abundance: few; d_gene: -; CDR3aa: CASSQVIDSEQYF; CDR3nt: TGCGCCAGCAGCCAAGTTATAGACTCAGAGCAGTACTTC
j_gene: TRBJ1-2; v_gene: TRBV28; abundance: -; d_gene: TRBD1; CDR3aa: CASNPAGTGGLPTF; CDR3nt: TGTGCCAGCAACCCCGCCGGGACAGGGGGCCTCCCCACCTTC
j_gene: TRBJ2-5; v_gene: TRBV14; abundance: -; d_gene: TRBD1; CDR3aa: CASSPGDRGFQETQYF; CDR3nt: TGTGCCAGCAGCCCAGGGGACAGGGGGTTCCAAGAGACCCAGTACTTC
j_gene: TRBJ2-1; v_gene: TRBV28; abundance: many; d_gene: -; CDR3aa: CASSSRVGEQFF; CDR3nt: TGTGCCAGCAGTTCCCGGGTCGGTGAGCAGTTCTTC